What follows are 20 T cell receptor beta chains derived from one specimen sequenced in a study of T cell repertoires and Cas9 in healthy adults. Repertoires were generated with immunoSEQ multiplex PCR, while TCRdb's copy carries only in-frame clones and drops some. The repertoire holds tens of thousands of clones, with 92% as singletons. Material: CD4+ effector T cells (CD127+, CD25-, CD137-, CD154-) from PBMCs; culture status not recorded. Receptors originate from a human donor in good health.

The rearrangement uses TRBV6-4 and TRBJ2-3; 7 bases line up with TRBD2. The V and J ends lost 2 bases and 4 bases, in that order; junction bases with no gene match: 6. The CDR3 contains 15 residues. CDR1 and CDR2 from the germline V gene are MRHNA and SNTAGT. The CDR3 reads CASSDRGRGSDTQYF. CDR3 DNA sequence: TGTGCCAGCAGTGACAGAGGGCGGGGGTCAGATACGCAGTATTTT.

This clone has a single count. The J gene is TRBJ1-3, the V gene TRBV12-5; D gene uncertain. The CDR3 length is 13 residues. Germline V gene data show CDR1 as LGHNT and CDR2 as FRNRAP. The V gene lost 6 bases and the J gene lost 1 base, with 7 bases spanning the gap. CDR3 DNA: TGTGCTAGTGGGGCAGGATCTGGAAACACCATATATTTT. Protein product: CASGAGSGNTIYF.

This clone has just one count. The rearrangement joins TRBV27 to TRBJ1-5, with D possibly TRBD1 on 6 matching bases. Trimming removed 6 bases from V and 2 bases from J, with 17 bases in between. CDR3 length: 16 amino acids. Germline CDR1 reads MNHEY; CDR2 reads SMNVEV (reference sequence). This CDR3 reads CASRATGPGRNQPQHF. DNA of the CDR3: TGTGCCAGCAGGGCAACAGGGCCTGGGCGCAATCAGCCCCAGCATTTT.

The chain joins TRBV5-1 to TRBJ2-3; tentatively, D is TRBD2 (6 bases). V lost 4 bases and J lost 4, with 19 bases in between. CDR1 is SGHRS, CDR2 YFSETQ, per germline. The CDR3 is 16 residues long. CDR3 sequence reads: CASSLSGGARADTQYF. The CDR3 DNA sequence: TGCGCCAGCAGCCTTTCCGGGGGTGCGAGGGCAGATACGCAGTATTTT.

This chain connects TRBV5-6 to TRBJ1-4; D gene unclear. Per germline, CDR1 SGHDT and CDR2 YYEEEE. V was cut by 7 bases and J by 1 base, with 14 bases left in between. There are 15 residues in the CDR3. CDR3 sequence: CASGRTGGTNEKLFF. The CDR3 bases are TGTGCCAGCGGCCGGACGGGAGGAACTAATGAAAAACTGTTTTTT.

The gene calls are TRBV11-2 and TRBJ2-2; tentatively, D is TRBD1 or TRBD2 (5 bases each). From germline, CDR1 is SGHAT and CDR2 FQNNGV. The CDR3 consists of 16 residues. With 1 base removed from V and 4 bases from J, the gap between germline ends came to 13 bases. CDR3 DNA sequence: TGTGCCAGCAGCTTAGGTCCTCAGGGAGTCACCGGGGAGCTGTTTTTT. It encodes CASSLGPQGVTGELFF.

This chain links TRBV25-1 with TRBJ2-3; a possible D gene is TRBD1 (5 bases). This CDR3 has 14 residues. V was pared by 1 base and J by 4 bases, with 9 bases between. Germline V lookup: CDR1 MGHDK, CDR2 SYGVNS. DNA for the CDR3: TGTGCCAGCAGTGAATTGCAGGGCCCAGATACGCAGTATTTT. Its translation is CASSELQGPDTQYF.

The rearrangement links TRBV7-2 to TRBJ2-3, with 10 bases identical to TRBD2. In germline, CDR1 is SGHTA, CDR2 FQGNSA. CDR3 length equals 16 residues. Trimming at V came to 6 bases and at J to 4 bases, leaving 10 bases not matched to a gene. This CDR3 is CASRKASGSWADTQYF. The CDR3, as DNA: TGTGCCAGCAGGAAGGCTAGCGGGAGTTGGGCAGATACGCAGTATTTT.

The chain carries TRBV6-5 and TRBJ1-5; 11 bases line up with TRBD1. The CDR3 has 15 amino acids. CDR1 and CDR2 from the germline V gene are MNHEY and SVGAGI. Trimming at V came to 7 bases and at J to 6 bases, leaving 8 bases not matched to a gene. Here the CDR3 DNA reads TGTGCCAGCAATGGACAGGGGGCTTTGGGTCAGCCCCAGCATTTT. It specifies CASNGQGALGQPQHF.

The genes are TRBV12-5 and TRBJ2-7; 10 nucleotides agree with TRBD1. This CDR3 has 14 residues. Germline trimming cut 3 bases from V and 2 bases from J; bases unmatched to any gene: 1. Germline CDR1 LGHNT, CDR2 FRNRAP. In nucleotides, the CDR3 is TGTGCTAGTGGTTTTGGACAGGGGGCCTACGAGCAGTACTTC. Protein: CASGFGQGAYEQYF.

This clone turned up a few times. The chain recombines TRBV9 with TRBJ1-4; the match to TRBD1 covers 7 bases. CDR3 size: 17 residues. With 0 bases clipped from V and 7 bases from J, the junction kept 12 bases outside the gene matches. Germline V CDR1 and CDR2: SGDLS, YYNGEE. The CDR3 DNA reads TGTGCCAGCAGCGTAGGGGGAGGGGGCGATGTTAGTGAAAAACTGTTTTTT. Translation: CASSVGGGGDVSEKLFF.

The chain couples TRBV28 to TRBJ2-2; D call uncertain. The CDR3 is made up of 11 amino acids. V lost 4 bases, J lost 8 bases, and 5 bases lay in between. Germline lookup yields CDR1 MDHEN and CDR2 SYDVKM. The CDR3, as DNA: TGTGCCAGCAGTTCACAGGGGGAGCTGTTTTTT. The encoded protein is CASSSQGELFF.

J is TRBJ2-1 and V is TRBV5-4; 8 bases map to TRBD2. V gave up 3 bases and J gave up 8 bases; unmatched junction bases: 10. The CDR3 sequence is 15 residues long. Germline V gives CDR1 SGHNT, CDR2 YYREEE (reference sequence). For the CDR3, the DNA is TGTGCCAGCAGCTCGATTGCGGGGGGCGCGGATGAGCAGTTCTTC. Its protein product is CASSSIAGGADEQFF.

The CDR3 loop reads CASSKTDDTEAFF. Here the CDR3 DNA reads TGTGCCAGCAGCAAGACAGACGACACTGAAGCTTTCTTT. V usage is TRBV7-9 and J usage is TRBJ1-1; tentative D call: TRBD1 (5 bases). The CDR3 runs to 13 residues. V was pared by 5 bases and J by 3 bases, with 10 bases between. CDR1 and CDR2 from the germline V gene are SEHNR and FQNEAQ (reference sequence).

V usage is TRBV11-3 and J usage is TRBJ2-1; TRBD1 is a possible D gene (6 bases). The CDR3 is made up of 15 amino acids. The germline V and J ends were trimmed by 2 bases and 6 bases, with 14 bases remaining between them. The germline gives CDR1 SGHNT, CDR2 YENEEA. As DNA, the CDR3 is TGTGCCAGCAGCTTATTTGGGGGCGAAGGCAATGAGCAGTTCTTC. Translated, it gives CASSLFGGEGNEQFF.

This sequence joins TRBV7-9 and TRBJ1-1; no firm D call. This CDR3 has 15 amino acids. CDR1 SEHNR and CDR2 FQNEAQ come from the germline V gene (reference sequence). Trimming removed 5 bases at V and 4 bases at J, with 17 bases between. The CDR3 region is CASSPNSGGITEAFF. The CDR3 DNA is TGTGCCAGCAGCCCCAACTCGGGTGGGATCACTGAAGCTTTCTTT.

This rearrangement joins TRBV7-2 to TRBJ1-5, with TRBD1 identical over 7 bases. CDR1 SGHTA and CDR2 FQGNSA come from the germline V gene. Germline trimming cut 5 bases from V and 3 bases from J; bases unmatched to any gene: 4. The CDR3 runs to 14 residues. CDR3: CASSTTGNNQPQHF. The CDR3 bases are TGTGCCAGCAGCACGACAGGGAACAATCAGCCCCAGCATTTT.

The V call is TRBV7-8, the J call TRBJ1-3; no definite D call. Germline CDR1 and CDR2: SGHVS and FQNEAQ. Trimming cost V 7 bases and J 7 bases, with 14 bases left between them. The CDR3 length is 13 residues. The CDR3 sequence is CASKERARNTIYF. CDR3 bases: TGTGCCAGCAAAGAAAGGGCGCGGAACACCATATATTTT.

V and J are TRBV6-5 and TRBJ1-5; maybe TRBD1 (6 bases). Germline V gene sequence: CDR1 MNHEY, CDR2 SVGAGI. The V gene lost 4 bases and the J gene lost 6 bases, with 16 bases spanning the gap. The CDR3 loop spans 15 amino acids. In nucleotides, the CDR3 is TGTGCCAGCAGTTTCCAGCCAGGAGGGGGTCAGCCCCAGCATTTT. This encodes CASSFQPGGGQPQHF.

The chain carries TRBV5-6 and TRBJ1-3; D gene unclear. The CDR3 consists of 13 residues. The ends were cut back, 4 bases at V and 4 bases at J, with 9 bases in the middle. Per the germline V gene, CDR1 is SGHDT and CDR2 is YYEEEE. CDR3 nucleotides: TGTGCCAGCAGCCTATCGGGAGGAAACACCATATATTTT. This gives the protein CASSLSGGNTIYF. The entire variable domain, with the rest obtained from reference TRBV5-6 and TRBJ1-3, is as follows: DAGVTQSPTHLIKTRGQQVTLRCSPKSGHDTVSWYQQALGQGPQFIFQYYEEEERQRGNFPDRFSGHQFPNYSSELNVNALLLGDSALYLCASSLSGGNTIYFGEGSWLTVV.